This T cell receptor beta chain was recorded in a study of Ad26.COV2.S vaccination and SARS-CoV-2 variants. V was clipped by 6 bases and J by 2 bases; unmatched bases: 5. The CDR3 covers 14 residues. Looked up from germline, CDR1 is KGHSH and CDR2 is LQKENI. Here immunoSEQ multiplex PCR was the method, and the copy in TCRdb shows in-frame clones only, minus some. The profile shows about 680,000 clones, 89% of them singletons. This sample's treatment: around 19 received Ad26.COV2.S at low or high dose, single or two shots; about 5 received placebo; per-sample allocation not given. The investigators took samples on day 63 after the first vaccine or placebo injection.

The sample consisted of peripheral blood, taken in a trial of Ad26.COV2.S vaccine versus placebo. This chain links TRBV18 with TRBJ2-5; TRBD2 matches at 8 bases. This receptor was taken from a person between 18 and 59 years old who received the Ad26.COV2.S COVID-19 vaccine or a placebo. CDR3 nucleotide sequence: TGTGCCAGCTCGCAACTAGCGGTTCAAGAGACCCAGTACTTC. This codes for CASSQLAVQETQYF.